What follows are 9 T cell receptor beta chains derived from one specimen sequenced in a study of T cell responses to AZD1222 COVID-19 vaccine. Sequencing was performed with immunoSEQ multiplex PCR; in TCRdb, only in-frame clones are kept and a portion is missing. This sample has fewer than 200,000 clones; just under 95% occur once, and the top ten carry about 1.6%. The sequenced sample was peripheral blood, obtained on day 0 of AZD1222 vaccination. All receptors derive from an adult in good health.

V and J are TRBV7-8 and TRBJ1-1; perhaps TRBD1 as D (6 bases). CDR1 is SGHVS and CDR2 is FQNEAQ in the germline V gene. V was pared by 1 base and J by 0 bases, with 15 bases between. The CDR3 totals 17 residues. The CDR3 bases are TGTGCCAGCAGCTTAGTACCAGGGGTAAACCTGAACACTGAAGCTTTCTTT. This sequence encodes CASSLVPGVNLNTEAFF.

The chain employs TRBV6-1 and TRBJ1-5; D unclear. This CDR3 is built from 15 residues. CDR1 and CDR2 from the germline V gene are MNHNS and SASEGT. Trimming cost V 1 base and J 7 bases, with 14 bases left between them. CDR3 nucleotides: TGTGCCAGCAGTGAAGGTAGCCCGCGGGGACAGCCCCAGCATTTT. This encodes CASSEGSPRGQPQHF.

This rearrangement joins TRBV2 to TRBJ2-7; perhaps TRBD2 as D (6 bases). Germline CDR1 reads SNHLY; CDR2 reads FYNNEI. Trimming took 2 bases from V and 3 from J, leaving 20 bases between them. The CDR3 is made up of 17 amino acids. The DNA for the CDR3 is TGTGCCAGCAGTGAATTCGGTAGTGGGACGGACTACTACGAGCAGTACTTC. Translating it yields CASSEFGSGTDYYEQYF. Full variable domain (missing parts from reference TRBV2 and TRBJ2-7): EPEVTQTPSHQVTQMGQEVILRCVPISNHLYFYWYRQILGQKVEFLVSFYNNEISEKSEIFDDQFSVERPDGSNFTLKIRSTKLEDSAMYFCASSEFGSGTDYYEQYFGPGTRLTVT.

CDR3 loop: CASSLGTPYNEQFF. DNA of the CDR3: TGTGCCAGCAGCCTCGGGACACCCTACAATGAGCAGTTCTTC. The V call is TRBV6-2 or TRBV6-3, the J call TRBJ2-1, with D possibly matching TRBD1 (6 bases). Trimming pared 6 bases from V and 2 bases from J, leaving 11 bases between. Germline assignment: CDR1 MNHEY and CDR2 SVGEGT. CDR3 length: 14 amino acids.

The chain is built from TRBV5-8 and TRBJ2-3; either TRBD1 or TRBD2 may supply D (5 bases each). From germline, CDR1 is SGHTS and CDR2 YDEGEE. The CDR3 runs to 16 residues. Trimming cost V 0 bases and J 1 base, with 12 bases left between them. CDR3 region: CASSLAGPRRTDTQYF. CDR3 nucleotides: TGTGCCAGCAGCTTGGCGGGACCTAGACGCACAGATACGCAGTATTTT. The whole variable domain, remainder taken from reference TRBV5-8 and TRBJ2-3, is EAGVTQSPTHLIKTRGQQATLRCSPISGHTSVYWYQQALGLGLQFLLWYDEGEERNRGNFPPRFSGRQFPNYSSELNVNALELEDSALYLCASSLAGPRRTDTQYFGPGTRLTVL.

The J gene is TRBJ2-1, the V gene TRBV4-1; D is unclear. Trimming removed 8 bases at V and 5 bases at J, with 13 bases between. There are 13 residues in the CDR3. CDR1 and CDR2 from the germline V gene are MGHRA and YSYEKL. The CDR3 is CASGNLVNNEQFF. The CDR3 DNA reads TGCGCCAGCGGTAATCTTGTTAACAATGAGCAGTTCTTC.

The rearrangement links TRBV11-3 to TRBJ2-1, with D possibly being TRBD2 (5 bases). Trimming cost V 4 bases and J 5 bases, with 12 bases left between them. This CDR3 spans 14 amino acids. The germline V gene has CDR1 SGHNT and CDR2 YENEEA. CDR3 DNA sequence: TGTGCCAGCAGCTCACCCCGACTAAACAATGAGCAGTTCTTC. Translating gives CASSSPRLNNEQFF.

The chain links TRBV9 to TRBJ2-3; D might be TRBD2 (6 bases). V gave up 0 bases and J gave up 3 bases, with 14 bases separating them. CDR3 size: 16 residues. The germline V gene encodes CDR1 SGDLS and CDR2 YYNGEE. This CDR3 is CASSVGRGSGTDTQYF. CDR3 bases: TGTGCCAGCAGCGTAGGGCGGGGTTCCGGAACAGATACGCAGTATTTT.

The J gene is TRBJ1-5, the V gene TRBV18; unclear D gene. The CDR3 consists of 13 residues. Germline loops: CDR1 KGHSH, CDR2 LQKENI. Trimming stripped 6 bases from V and 7 bases from J, with 13 bases between. The CDR3 here is CASSPSREQPQHF. The CDR3 nucleotides read TGTGCCAGCTCCCCAAGCCGGGAACAGCCCCAGCATTTT.